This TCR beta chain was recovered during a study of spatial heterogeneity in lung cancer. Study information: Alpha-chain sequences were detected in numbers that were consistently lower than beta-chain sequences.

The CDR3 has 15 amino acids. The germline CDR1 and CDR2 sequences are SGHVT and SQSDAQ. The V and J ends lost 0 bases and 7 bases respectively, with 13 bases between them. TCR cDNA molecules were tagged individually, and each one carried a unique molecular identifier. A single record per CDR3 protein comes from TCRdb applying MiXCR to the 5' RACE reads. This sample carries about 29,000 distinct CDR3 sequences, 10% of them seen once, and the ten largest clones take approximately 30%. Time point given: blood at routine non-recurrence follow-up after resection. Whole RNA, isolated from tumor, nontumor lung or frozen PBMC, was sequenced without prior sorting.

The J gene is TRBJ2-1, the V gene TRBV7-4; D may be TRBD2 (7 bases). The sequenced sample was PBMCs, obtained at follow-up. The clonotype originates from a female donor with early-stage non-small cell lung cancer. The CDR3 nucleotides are TGTGCCAGCAGCTTAGCGGGGGGGCCCATGAATGAGCAGTTCTTC. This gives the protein CASSLAGGPMNEQFF.